Each of the 24 T cell receptor beta chains below was sequenced from the same sample in a study of early T cells in non-severe SARS-CoV-2 infection (dated by TCRdb to about 2021). Library preparation was by 5' RACE. Sequencing used a NextSeq 500. Through fastp at Q25 and MiXCR, TCRdb rebuilt clones from the public reads, retaining in-frame beta chains. Merged by CDR3 protein, the rows form single entries marked with the most common genes and DNA. This sample gives fewer than 130,000 distinct CDR3 sequences in total; roughly 12% of them show up just once. The ten largest clones take up around 3.7% of the sample. The input for sequencing was whole blood, taken at baseline. Every receptor here comes from an adult who was a healthcare worker with PCR-confirmed SARS-CoV-2 infection or an uninfected control (not recorded which).

The J gene is TRBJ2-3, the V gene TRBV20-1, with TRBD2 matching over 9 bases. The CDR3 is made up of 14 amino acids. Germline lookup yields CDR1 DFQATT and CDR2 SNEGSKA (reference sequence). The V and J ends lost 4 bases and 9 bases, in that order; junction bases with no gene match: 11. CDR3: CSAKLAGGPGTQYF. The CDR3 nucleotides read TGCAGTGCTAAGCTCGCGGGAGGGCCGGGCACGCAGTATTTT.

The rearrangement links TRBV29-1 to TRBJ1-3, with D possibly TRBD1 on 5 matching bases. Trimming left V 3 bases short and J 1 base short, with 7 bases between. Germline values: CDR1 SQVTM, CDR2 ANQGSEA. The CDR3 loop spans 13 amino acids. In nucleotides, the CDR3 is TGCAGCGTTGATGGGGGGTCTGGAAACACCATATATTTT. Protein: CSVDGGSGNTIYF.

This clonotype was counted a few times. The V call is TRBV9, the J call TRBJ2-1; D is uncertain. The V and J ends lost 0 bases and 8 bases respectively, with 24 bases between them. The germline gives CDR1 SGDLS, CDR2 YYNGEE. The CDR3 covers 18 residues. CDR3 sequence: CASSVEPPRRSGPHEQFF. The CDR3 DNA sequence: TGTGCCAGCAGCGTAGAACCCCCCCGTAGGTCGGGTCCGCATGAGCAGTTCTTC.

The rearrangement uses TRBV6-1 and TRBJ1-1, with D unclear. The CDR3 consists of 13 residues. Per the germline V gene, CDR1 is MNHNS and CDR2 is SASEGT. V lost 3 bases to trimming and J lost 1 base, with 6 bases between them. The CDR3 sequence: CASSDLPNTEAFF. CDR3 bases: TGTGCCAGCAGTGACCTGCCGAACACTGAAGCTTTCTTT.

The chain combines TRBV4-2 with TRBJ1-4, with TRBD1 as a possible D gene (6 bases). The CDR3 is 15 amino acids. Deletions cut 5 bases from V and 4 bases from J, with 14 bases between. Germline values: CDR1 LGHNA, CDR2 YNFKEQ. DNA for the CDR3: TGTGCCAGCAGCGTAAGAACAGGGTATAATGAAAAACTGTTTTTT. Residues: CASSVRTGYNEKLFF.

This clonotype has ten or more counts. Here the CDR3 DNA reads TGTGCCAGCAGCCTGGGAGGTAGCTCCTATAATTCACCCCTCCACTTT. It translates to CASSLGGSSYNSPLHF. The chain links TRBV13 to TRBJ1-6; D unresolved. V was clipped by 5 bases and J by 0 bases, with 11 bases between them. CDR3 length: 16 residues. Germline V gene sequence: CDR1 PRHDT, CDR2 FYEKMQ (reference sequence).

V gene TRBV7-9 combines with J gene TRBJ2-1; the match to TRBD2 covers 13 bases. CDR3 length: 18 amino acids. After removal of 5 bases from V and 5 bases from J, the junction contained 12 bases not matched to a gene. Germline V gene lookup returns CDR1 SEHNR and CDR2 FQNEAQ (reference sequence). The CDR3 sequence is CASSPGTSGIKRDNEQFF. The CDR3 nucleotides read TGTGCCAGCAGCCCCGGGACTAGCGGGATCAAAAGAGACAATGAGCAGTTCTTC.

The chain combines TRBV7-6 with TRBJ2-7, with TRBD1 identical over 7 bases. The CDR3 spans 15 residues. V was pared by 5 bases and J by 0 bases, with 7 bases of the junction left unmatched. Germline V gives CDR1 SGHVS, CDR2 FNYEAQ. The CDR3 reads CASSAKTGISYEQYF. CDR3 DNA: TGTGCCAGCAGCGCCAAGACAGGGATCTCCTACGAGCAGTACTTC.

This clonotype turned up a few times. The V call is TRBV29-1, the J call TRBJ2-5, with TRBD1 matching 7 bases. The J segment lost 2 bases and the V segment lost 7 bases, leaving 13 bases of the junction unmatched. Looked up from germline, CDR1 is SQVTM and CDR2 is ANQGSEA. The CDR3 has 15 amino acids. In nucleotides, the CDR3 is TGCAGCGCGGTGGACAGGACGACCTATCAAGAGACCCAGTACTTC. Its protein is CSAVDRTTYQETQYF.

This rearrangement joins TRBV5-1 to TRBJ1-4; 7 bases line up with TRBD1. The CDR3 has 14 residues. V shed 7 bases, J shed 3 bases, and the junction held 6 bases outside the gene matches. Germline V gene lookup returns CDR1 SGHRS and CDR2 YFSETQ. The CDR3 bases are TGCGCCAGCTCGACGACAGGGCCTAATGAAAAACTGTTTTTT. Translated, it gives CASSTTGPNEKLFF.

This chain links TRBV27 with TRBJ1-1; no definite D call. The CDR3 covers 15 residues. V was pared by 5 bases and J by 5 bases, with 18 bases between. The germline CDR1 and CDR2 sequences are MNHEY and SMNVEV (reference sequence). For the CDR3, the DNA is TGTGCCAGCAGTCCCCAGGTATATGTAGGGACTGAAGCTTTCTTT. It specifies CASSPQVYVGTEAFF.

This clonotype was counted only a few times. The chain carries TRBV6-2 or TRBV6-3 and TRBJ2-5, with TRBD2 identical over 11 bases. The V gene's germline CDR1 is MNHEY and CDR2 SVGEGT. V shed 6 bases, J shed 3 bases, and the junction held 6 bases outside the gene matches. The CDR3 sequence is 15 residues long. The CDR3 loop is CASSTTSGTKETQYF. CDR3 DNA: TGTGCCAGCAGCACGACTAGCGGGACCAAAGAGACCCAGTACTTC.

CDR3 coding DNA: TGTGCCAGCAGCAAACTAGAACGCTTGGATACGCAGTATTTT. Amino acids: CASSKLERLDTQYF. The rearrangement joins TRBV7-2 to TRBJ2-3, with D possibly TRBD2 on 5 matching bases. The germline gives CDR1 SGHTA, CDR2 FQGNSA. The CDR3 contains 14 residues. Between the trimmed V and J ends, which lost 5 bases and 6 bases, there was a span of 15 bases. The full variable domain, completed using reference TRBV7-2 and TRBJ2-3, is GAGVSQSPSNKVTEKGKDVELRCDPISGHTALYWYRQSLGQGLEFLIYFQGNSAPDKSGLPSDRFSAERTGGSVSTLTIQRTQQEDSAVYLCASSKLERLDTQYFGPGTRLTVL.

This sequence joins TRBV2 and TRBJ1-1; the D is unclear. V was trimmed by 3 bases and J by 2 bases, leaving 7 bases between them. The CDR3 runs 13 residues. Germline loops: CDR1 SNHLY, CDR2 FYNNEI. CDR3 sequence: CASSEGSNTEAFF. CDR3 DNA: TGTGCCAGCAGTGAGGGCAGCAACACTGAAGCTTTCTTT.

This clonotype turned up a few times. CDR3 DNA: TGTGCCAGCAGCTCCAGCCCTTACGAGCAGTACTTC. Translating gives CASSSSPYEQYF. J is TRBJ2-7 and V is TRBV27; no clear D gene. V lost 6 bases to trimming and J lost 4 bases, with 10 bases between them. CDR3 length: 12 residues. Per the germline V gene, CDR1 is MNHEY and CDR2 is SMNVEV (reference sequence).

This clonotype has more than one count but fewer than ten. The chain carries TRBV5-6 and TRBJ2-7; D possibly uses TRBD1 or TRBD2 (5 bases each). CDR3 length equals 16 residues. Germline V gene data show CDR1 as SGHDT and CDR2 as YYEEEE. V gave up 0 bases and J gave up 3 bases, with 16 bases separating them. This CDR3 reads CASSLEGPTPVYEQYF. As DNA, the CDR3 is TGTGCCAGCAGCTTGGAGGGACCGACACCAGTCTACGAGCAGTACTTC.

The sample holds a few counts of this clonotype. The gene calls are TRBV28 and TRBJ2-1; TRBD1 matches 7 bases. V trimming: 4 bases; J trimming: 0 bases; junction bases outside the gene matches: 9. The CDR3 contains 17 residues. Germline assignment: CDR1 MDHEN and CDR2 SYDVKM. CDR3 region: CASSSPPTGNSYNEQFF. For the CDR3, the DNA is TGTGCCAGCAGTTCACCGCCGACAGGGAACTCCTACAATGAGCAGTTCTTC.

This clonotype is a singleton in its sample. The CDR3 sequence is CASSVVQFTEAFF. The CDR3 nucleotides are TGTGCCAGCAGCGTCGTACAGTTCACTGAAGCTTTCTTT. The rearrangement uses TRBV2 and TRBJ1-1; unclear D gene. The V end was cut by 6 bases, the J end by 4 bases, with 12 bases between. The CDR3 spans 13 residues. In germline, CDR1 is SNHLY, CDR2 FYNNEI.

The gene calls are TRBV29-1 and TRBJ2-7, with TRBD2 matching over 13 bases. V lost 7 bases and J lost 5; bases outside the gene matches: 5. Germline V gene lookup returns CDR1 SQVTM and CDR2 ANQGSEA. The CDR3 consists of 13 residues. Written as DNA, the CDR3 is TGCAGCGGGAGACTAGCGGGAGGTCACGAGCAGTACTTC. It codes for CSGRLAGGHEQYF.

The table lists this clonotype with a few counts. This chain links TRBV5-1 with TRBJ1-2; TRBD1 is a possible D gene (6 bases). In germline, CDR1 is SGHRS, CDR2 YFSETQ. Trimming took off 4 bases at V and 4 bases at J, with 14 bases between the two ends. CDR3 length: 14 amino acids. CDR3 sequence: CASSPGQGLYGYTF. CDR3 DNA: TGCGCCAGCAGCCCAGGGCAGGGGCTCTATGGCTACACCTTC.

This clonotype came up many times. This sequence joins TRBV7-9 and TRBJ2-4; no clear D gene. This CDR3 is built from 14 residues. In germline, CDR1 is SEHNR, CDR2 FQNEAQ (reference sequence). Trimming cost V 1 base and J 0 bases, with 4 bases left between them. The CDR3 here is CASSLGLAKNIQYF. The CDR3 coding sequence is TGTGCCAGCAGCTTAGGATTAGCCAAAAACATTCAGTACTTC.

This clonotype was seen more than once but under ten times. V gene TRBV19 combines with J gene TRBJ2-3, with D possibly being TRBD1 or TRBD2 (5 bases each). V shed 10 bases and J shed 6 bases, with 8 bases lying between them. Germline V CDR1 and CDR2: LNHDA, SQIVND (reference sequence). There are 10 residues in the CDR3. CDR3 sequence: CATWGDTQYF. For the CDR3, the DNA is TGTGCCACCTGGGGGGATACGCAGTATTTT.

This clonotype was seen at least ten times. The chain employs TRBV20-1 and TRBJ2-5; weak D call: TRBD2 (6 bases). The CDR3 contains 12 residues. Trimming left V 1 base short and J 4 bases short, with 7 bases between. Looked up from germline, CDR1 is DFQATT and CDR2 is SNEGSKA (reference sequence). CDR3 DNA: TGCAGTGCTAGAGTGGGGGGAGAGACCCAGTACTTC. This sequence encodes CSARVGGETQYF.

The chain employs TRBV6-1 and TRBJ1-5; 7 nucleotides line up with TRBD1. Germline V gives CDR1 MNHNS, CDR2 SASEGT. There are 16 residues in the CDR3. With V trimmed by 5 bases and J by 4 bases, 11 bases remained unmatched. CDR3 sequence (DNA): TGTGCCAGCAGTAAAACCACAGGGGCGTTAAATCAGCCCCAGCATTTT. It yields the protein CASSKTTGALNQPQHF.